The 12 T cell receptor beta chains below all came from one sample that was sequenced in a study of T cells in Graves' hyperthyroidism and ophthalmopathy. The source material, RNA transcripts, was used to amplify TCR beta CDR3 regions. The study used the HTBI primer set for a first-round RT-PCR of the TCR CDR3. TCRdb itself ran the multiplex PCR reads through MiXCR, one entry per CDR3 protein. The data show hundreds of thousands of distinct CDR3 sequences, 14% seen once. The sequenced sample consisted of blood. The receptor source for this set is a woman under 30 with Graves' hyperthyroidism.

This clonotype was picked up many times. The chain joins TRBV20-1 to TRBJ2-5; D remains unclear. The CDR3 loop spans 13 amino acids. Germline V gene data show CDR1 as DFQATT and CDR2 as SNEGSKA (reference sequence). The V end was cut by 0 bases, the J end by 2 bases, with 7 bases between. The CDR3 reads CSARDGKQETQYF. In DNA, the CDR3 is TGCAGTGCTAGAGACGGCAAACAAGAGACCCAGTACTTC.

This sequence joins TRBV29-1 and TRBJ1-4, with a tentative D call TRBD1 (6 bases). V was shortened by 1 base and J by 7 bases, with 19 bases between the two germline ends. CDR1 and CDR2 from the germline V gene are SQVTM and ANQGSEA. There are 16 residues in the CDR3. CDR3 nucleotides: TGCAGCGTTGAAGCCCCCAGGGGCGGGAGAGGTGAAAAACTGTTTTTT. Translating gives CSVEAPRGGRGEKLFF.

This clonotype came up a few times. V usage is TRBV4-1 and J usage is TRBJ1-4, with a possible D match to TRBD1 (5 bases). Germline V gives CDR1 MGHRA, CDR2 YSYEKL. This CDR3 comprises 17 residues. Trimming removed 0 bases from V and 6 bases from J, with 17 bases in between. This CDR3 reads CASSQDPAGSGDEKLFF. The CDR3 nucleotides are TGCGCCAGCAGCCAAGACCCGGCAGGGTCGGGGGATGAAAAACTGTTTTTT.

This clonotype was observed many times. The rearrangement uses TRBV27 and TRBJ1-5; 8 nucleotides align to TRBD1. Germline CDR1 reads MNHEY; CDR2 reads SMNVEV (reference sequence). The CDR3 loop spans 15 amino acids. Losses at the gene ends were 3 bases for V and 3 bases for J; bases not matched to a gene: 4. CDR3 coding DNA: TGTGCCAGCAGTTTTTCGGACAGGGTCAATCAGCCCCAGCATTTT. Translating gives CASSFSDRVNQPQHF.

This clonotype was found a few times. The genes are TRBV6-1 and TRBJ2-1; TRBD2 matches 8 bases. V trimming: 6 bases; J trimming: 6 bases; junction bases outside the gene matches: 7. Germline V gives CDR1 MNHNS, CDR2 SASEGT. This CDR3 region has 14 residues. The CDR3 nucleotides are TGTGCCAGCAGGAGTAGCGGGGTAAGCAATGAGCAGTTCTTC. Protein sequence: CASRSSGVSNEQFF.

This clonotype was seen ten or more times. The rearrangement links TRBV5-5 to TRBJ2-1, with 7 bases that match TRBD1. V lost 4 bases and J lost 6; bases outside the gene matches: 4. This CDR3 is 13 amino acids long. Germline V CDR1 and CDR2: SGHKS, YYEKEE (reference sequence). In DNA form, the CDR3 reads TGTGCCAGCAGCCCCTGGGACAGCAATGAGCAGTTCTTC. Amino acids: CASSPWDSNEQFF.

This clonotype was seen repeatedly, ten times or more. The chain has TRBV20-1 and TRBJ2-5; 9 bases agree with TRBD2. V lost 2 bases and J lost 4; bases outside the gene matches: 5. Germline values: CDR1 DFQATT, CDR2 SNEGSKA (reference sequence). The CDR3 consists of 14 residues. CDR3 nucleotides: TGCAGTGCTAGACTAGCGGGAAGGAGAGAGACCCAGTACTTC. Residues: CSARLAGRRETQYF.

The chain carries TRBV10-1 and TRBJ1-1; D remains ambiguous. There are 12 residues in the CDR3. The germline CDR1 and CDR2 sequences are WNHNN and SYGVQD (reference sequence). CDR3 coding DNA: TGCGCTCCATTAACGATGAACACTGAAGCTTTCTTT. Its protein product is CAPLTMNTEAFF.

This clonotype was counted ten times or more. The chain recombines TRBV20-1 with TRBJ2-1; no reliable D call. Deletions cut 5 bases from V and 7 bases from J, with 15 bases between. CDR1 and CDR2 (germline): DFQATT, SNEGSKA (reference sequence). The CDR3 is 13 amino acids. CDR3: CSAFSGYWNEQFF. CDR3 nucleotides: TGCAGTGCTTTTTCCGGCTACTGGAATGAGCAGTTCTTC.

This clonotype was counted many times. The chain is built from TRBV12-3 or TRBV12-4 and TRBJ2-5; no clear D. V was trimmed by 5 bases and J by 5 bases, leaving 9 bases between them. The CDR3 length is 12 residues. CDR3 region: CASSGPGETQYF. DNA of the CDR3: TGTGCCAGCAGTGGACCTGGGGAGACCCAGTACTTC.

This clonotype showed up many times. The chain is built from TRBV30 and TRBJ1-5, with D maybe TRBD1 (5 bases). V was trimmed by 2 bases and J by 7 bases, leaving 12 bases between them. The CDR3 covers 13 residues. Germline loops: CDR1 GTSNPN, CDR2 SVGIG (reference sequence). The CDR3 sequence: CAWSIQGRQPQHF. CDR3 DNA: TGTGCCTGGAGTATTCAGGGCCGACAGCCCCAGCATTTT.

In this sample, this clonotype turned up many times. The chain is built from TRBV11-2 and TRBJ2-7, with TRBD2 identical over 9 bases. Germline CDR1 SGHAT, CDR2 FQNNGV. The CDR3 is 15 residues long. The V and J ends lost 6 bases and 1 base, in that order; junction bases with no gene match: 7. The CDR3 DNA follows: TGTGCCAGCAGACTCACTAGCGGGCGGTCCTACGAGCAGTACTTC. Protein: CASRLTSGRSYEQYF.